This T cell receptor beta chain was observed in a study of human T cells and chemical hapten exposure. This clonotype was picked up a small number of times. The CDR3 consists of 12 residues. The V end lost 3 bases, the J end lost 13 bases, and 10 bases lay between the germline ends. TCRdb passed the RACE reads through MiXCR, listing each CDR3 protein once. The data show about 120,000 distinct CDR3 sequences, with roughly 12% seen just once and 1.4% held by the top ten. Time point in this sample: patch test 1, 2 weeks after DPC sensitization. As for treatment: therapeutic diphenylcyclopropenone sensitization with weekly scalp DPC.

Sequencing used whole blood, obtained in connection with sensitization to the hapten diphenylcyclopropenone (DPC). The chain is built from TRBV12-3 or TRBV12-4 and TRBJ1-6; no clear D. This TCR was recovered from a woman between 50 and 59 years old with alopecia areata. Some clones in this sample may be carry-over from other donors' samples. The CDR3 coding sequence is TGTGCCAGCAGTTTGAACACTGGGCCCCTCCACTTT. Translated: CASSLNTGPLHF.